The next 14 T cell receptor beta chains were all read from a single sample in a study of radiation and T cells in renal cell carcinoma. Libraries were prepared by immunoSEQ multiplex PCR; TCRdb keeps only in-frame clonotypes and omits some of them. The repertoire consists of about 140,000 clones, with 83% occurring once and the leading ten covering roughly 25%. Time point meaning: baseline pretreatment blood. Regarding treatment: 15 Gy SBRT to primary tumor, nephrectomy 4 weeks later. This material consisted of blood, taken from a patient whose treatment included radiotherapy and nephrectomy. The source is a woman aged 50 to 60 with renal cell carcinoma.

This clone appeared once. The V gene is TRBV4-1, the J gene TRBJ2-3; weak D call: TRBD1 (5 bases). Germline V gives CDR1 MGHRA, CDR2 YSYEKL. The ends were cut back, 0 bases at V and 0 bases at J, with 13 bases in the middle. CDR3 length equals 17 residues. The CDR3: CASSQDGAPISTDTQYF. CDR3 DNA sequence: TGCGCCAGCAGCCAAGATGGGGCACCCATTAGCACAGATACGCAGTATTTT.

The chain couples TRBV5-6 to TRBJ1-1; D might be TRBD1 (6 bases). The CDR3 consists of 15 residues. Germline V gives CDR1 SGHDT, CDR2 YYEEEE. Trimming pared 0 bases from V and 4 bases from J, leaving 13 bases between. CDR3 coding DNA: TGTGCCAGCAGCTTGGAACAGGGATATCGCACTGAAGCTTTCTTT. Encoded protein: CASSLEQGYRTEAFF.

The rearrangement uses TRBV7-2 and TRBJ1-2; possible D gene TRBD1, 6 bases. There are 14 residues in the CDR3. Germline assignment: CDR1 SGHTA and CDR2 FQGNSA. V was clipped by 1 base and J by 4 bases, with 10 bases between them. CDR3 protein: CASSLGIGGYGYTF. The DNA of the CDR3 is TGTGCCAGCAGCTTAGGTATAGGGGGCTATGGCTACACCTTC.

The chain links TRBV5-6 to TRBJ1-3, with no clear D. This CDR3 region has 17 residues. Looked up from germline, CDR1 is SGHDT and CDR2 is YYEEEE. Trimming took off 1 base at V and 4 bases at J, with 18 bases between the two ends. CDR3 sequence: CASSLKGRGTVGNTIYF. For the CDR3, the DNA is TGTGCCAGCAGCTTGAAGGGCCGCGGAACGGTAGGAAACACCATATATTTT.

CDR3 in DNA: TGTGCCAGCGCCCGGGAGGGCTATGGCTACACCTTC. This encodes CASAREGYGYTF. The rearrangement uses TRBV2 and TRBJ1-2; D gene ambiguous. Germline values: CDR1 SNHLY, CDR2 FYNNEI. V dropped 8 bases and J dropped 4 bases, with 11 bases sitting between them. This CDR3 region has 12 residues. Based on the CDR3 plus reference TRBV2 and TRBJ1-2, the full variable domain is EPEVTQTPSHQVTQMGQEVILRCVPISNHLYFYWYRQILGQKVEFLVSFYNNEISEKSEIFDDQFSVERPDGSNFTLKIRSTKLEDSAMYFCASAREGYGYTFGSGTRLTVV.

The rearrangement joins TRBV19 to TRBJ1-6; D is possibly TRBD1 (6 bases). Germline V lookup: CDR1 LNHDA, CDR2 SQIVND (reference sequence). The length of the CDR3 is 14 residues. Trimming stripped 8 bases from V and 11 bases from J, with 19 bases between. CDR3 in amino acids: CASAGGPPRAPLHF. The CDR3 bases are TGTGCCAGTGCTGGGGGCCCGCCGCGGGCACCCCTCCACTTT.

The table lists this clone with a count of one. This rearrangement joins TRBV5-6 to TRBJ2-3; D unresolved. This CDR3 contains 14 residues. Between the trimmed V and J ends, which lost 5 bases and 2 bases, there was a span of 12 bases. Germline values: CDR1 SGHDT, CDR2 YYEEEE. CDR3 sequence (DNA): TGTGCCAGCAGTAAAGGGTATTACACAGATACGCAGTATTTT. This encodes CASSKGYYTDTQYF. The variable domain in full, with the rest retrieved from reference TRBV5-6 and TRBJ2-3, is DAGVTQSPTHLIKTRGQQVTLRCSPKSGHDTVSWYQQALGQGPQFIFQYYEEEERQRGNFPDRFSGHQFPNYSSELNVNALLLGDSALYLCASSKGYYTDTQYFGPGTRLTVL.

CDR3 sequence (DNA): TGTGCCAGCAGCCAAGATACCCAGGACAGGGGGTTAGTCTATGGCTACACCTTC. It is translated as CASSQDTQDRGLVYGYTF. The J gene is TRBJ1-2, the V gene TRBV14, with TRBD1 matching over 10 bases. The CDR3 is made up of 18 amino acids. The ends lost 0 bases at V and 4 bases at J; junction bases unmatched: 11. The germline V gene has CDR1 SGHDN and CDR2 FVKESK.

This clone was picked up a small number of times. The chain couples TRBV29-1 to TRBJ2-2; D remains unclear. The germline CDR1 and CDR2 sequences are SQVTM and ANQGSEA. The CDR3 extends over 11 amino acids. V was clipped by 8 bases and J by 6 bases, with 10 bases between them. DNA for the CDR3: TGCAGCTCCGAAGGTGCCGGGGAGCTGTTTTTT. Translated, it gives CSSEGAGELFF.

This clone was seen only a few times. The genes are TRBV27 and TRBJ1-5; 11 bases map to TRBD1. This CDR3 comprises 15 residues. With V trimmed by 6 bases and J by 3 bases, 4 bases remained unmatched. Germline V gene lookup returns CDR1 MNHEY and CDR2 SMNVEV (reference sequence). CDR3 bases: TGTGCCAGCAGACGGACAGGGGGCTACAATCAGCCCCAGCATTTT. This gives the protein CASRRTGGYNQPQHF.

This chain joins TRBV7-8 and TRBJ1-1, with D possibly being TRBD1 (5 bases). The CDR3 runs 12 residues. Germline V gene data show CDR1 as SGHVS and CDR2 as FQNEAQ. V was pared by 7 bases and J by 4 bases, with 10 bases between. In DNA, the CDR3 is TGTGCCAGCACCCATGGGGGCACTGAAGCTTTCTTT. It codes for CASTHGGTEAFF.

This chain links TRBV6-1 with TRBJ2-1; D uncertain. The germline V gene has CDR1 MNHNS and CDR2 SASEGT. Deletions cut 3 bases from V and 7 bases from J, with 10 bases between. The CDR3 runs 13 residues. The CDR3 spells CASSDPPGNEQFF. Written as DNA, the CDR3 is TGTGCCAGCAGTGACCCCCCCGGGAATGAGCAGTTCTTC.

The chain is built from TRBV5-4 and TRBJ2-3; TRBD2 matches at 11 bases. Germline loops: CDR1 SGHNT, CDR2 YYREEE (reference sequence). The V segment lost 0 bases and the J segment 4 bases; nucleotides outside the gene matches: 7. CDR3 length: 17 amino acids. Here the CDR3 DNA reads TGTGCCAGCAGCTTGGATAGCGGGGGGGCCGAGGCAGATACGCAGTATTTT. This translates into CASSLDSGGAEADTQYF.

The chain couples TRBV7-9 to TRBJ1-1; the match to TRBD1 covers 7 bases. The CDR3 runs 15 residues. Germline assignment: CDR1 SEHNR and CDR2 FQNEAQ (reference sequence). After removal of 5 bases from V and 0 bases from J, the junction contained 6 bases not matched to a gene. CDR3 in amino acids: CASSPRTGLNTEAFF. In DNA, the CDR3 is TGTGCCAGCAGCCCAAGGACAGGCTTGAACACTGAAGCTTTCTTT. Together with reference TRBV7-9 and TRBJ1-1, the CDR3 gives the full variable domain: DTGVSQNPRHKITKRGQNVTFRCDPISEHNRLYWYRQTLGQGPEFLTYFQNEAQLEKSRLLSDRFSAERPKGSFSTLEIQRTEQGDSAMYLCASSPRTGLNTEAFFGQGTRLTVV.